The text below deals with one TCR beta chain. A multiplex PCR was run with 60 Vbeta primers and 13 Jbeta primers. TCRdb keeps only in-frame clones here, not all; method: immunoSEQ multiplex PCR. Counted here are 150,000 to 200,000 clones, over 70% occurring once; the ten biggest clones make up about 15%. This record comes from a study of cytomegalovirus exposure and HLA in healthy donors. The sample comprised PBMCs. The receptor was derived from a woman aged 40 to 50 in good health and CMV-seronegative.

The CDR3 loop reads CASSLDLNQPQHF. The DNA of the CDR3 is TGTGCCAGCAGCTTAGATTTAAATCAGCCCCAGCATTTT. V is TRBV7-9 and J is TRBJ1-5; D gene uncertain. The CDR3 loop spans 13 amino acids. Deletions cut 1 base from V and 4 bases from J, with 5 bases between. From germline, CDR1 is SEHNR and CDR2 FQNEAQ (reference sequence). Looking up the rest from reference TRBV7-9 and TRBJ1-5 gives the full variable domain: DTGVSQNPRHKITKRGQNVTFRCDPISEHNRLYWYRQTLGQGPEFLTYFQNEAQLEKSRLLSDRFSAERPKGSFSTLEIQRTEQGDSAMYLCASSLDLNQPQHFGDGTRLSIL.